This is a list of T cell receptor beta chains from one sample in a study of T-cell reconstitution after alpha-beta-depleted transplantation in children. In TCRdb, the PCR reads were re-called with MiXCR into one record per CDR3 protein. The table has 330,000 or so distinct CDR3 sequences, approximately 10% seen once. Source: PBMCs from the stem cell graft donor, taken from the stem cell graft. These receptors were taken from a human donor who donated a stem cell graft to a child with acute lymphoblastic leukemia. Both conserved end residues are part of each CDR3. D genes are given only for firm matches. Expanded clones get a size class; other rows say once, few or many, or leave the size out.

J gene: TRBJ2-1; D gene: TRBD2; clone size: .; V gene: TRBV12-3/TRBV12-4; CDR3 protein: CASSPGLAGGQAFF; CDR3 DNA: TGTGCCAGCAGTCCCGGACTAGCGGGAGGCCAAGCGTTCTTC
J gene: TRBJ2-1; D gene: TRBD2; clone size: few; V gene: TRBV4-1; CDR3 protein: CASSRSISGNYNEQFF; CDR3 DNA: TGCGCCAGCAGCCGGTCGATTAGCGGGAACTACAATGAGCAGTTCTTC
J gene: TRBJ2-3; D gene: TRBD1; clone size: few; V gene: TRBV7-7; CDR3 protein: CASSIGQGGTDTQYF; CDR3 DNA: TGTGCTAGCAGTATCGGACAGGGAGGCACAGATACGCAGTATTTT
J gene: TRBJ2-7; D gene: TRBD2; clone size: .; V gene: TRBV29-1; CDR3 protein: CSVEGGTSGRAYEQYF; CDR3 DNA: TGCAGCGTTGAAGGCGGGACTAGCGGGAGAGCATACGAGCAGTACTTC
J gene: TRBJ1-1; D gene: .; clone size: many; V gene: TRBV15; CDR3 protein: CATSRGAGSGAFF; CDR3 DNA: TGTGCCACCAGCCGGGGTGCGGGATCGGGGGCTTTCTTT
J gene: TRBJ1-1; D gene: TRBD1; clone size: many; V gene: TRBV5-1; CDR3 protein: CASSLGSGGLNTEAFF; CDR3 DNA: TGCGCCAGCAGCTTGGGCTCAGGGGGCTTGAACACTGAAGCTTTCTTT
J gene: TRBJ2-1; D gene: .; clone size: few; V gene: TRBV6-1; CDR3 protein: CASSASAQGNNEQFF; CDR3 DNA: TGTGCCAGCAGTGCTAGCGCGCAAGGGAACAATGAGCAGTTCTTC
J gene: TRBJ2-1; D gene: TRBD2; clone size: many; V gene: TRBV7-2; CDR3 protein: CASSLAASGYNEQFF; CDR3 DNA: TGTGCCAGCAGCTTAGCGGCTAGCGGATACAATGAGCAGTTCTTC
J gene: TRBJ1-5; D gene: TRBD1; clone size: many; V gene: TRBV7-8; CDR3 protein: CASSLARRTGGWPQHF; CDR3 DNA: TGTGCCAGCAGCTTAGCGCGGAGGACAGGGGGTTGGCCCCAGCATTTT
J gene: TRBJ2-1; D gene: .; clone size: .; V gene: TRBV20-1; CDR3 protein: CSGTGGNSYNEQFF; CDR3 DNA: TGCAGTGGGACTGGTGGGAACTCCTACAATGAGCAGTTCTTC
J gene: TRBJ2-7; D gene: .; clone size: .; V gene: TRBV4-3; CDR3 protein: CASSQHSLSYEQYF; CDR3 DNA: TGCGCCAGCAGCCAACACAGTTTATCCTACGAGCAGTACTTC
J gene: TRBJ2-1; D gene: .; clone size: many; V gene: TRBV20-1; CDR3 protein: CSAKRHNEQFF; CDR3 DNA: TGCAGTGCGAAGAGACACAATGAGCAGTTCTTC
J gene: TRBJ2-2; D gene: TRBD2; clone size: .; V gene: TRBV5-4; CDR3 protein: CASSFPTGGSNTGELFF; CDR3 DNA: TGTGCCAGCAGCTTCCCCACGGGGGGTTCGAACACCGGGGAGCTGTTTTTT
J gene: TRBJ2-2; D gene: .; clone size: few; V gene: TRBV5-5; CDR3 protein: CASSPREGSTGELFF; CDR3 DNA: TGTGCCAGCAGCCCTCGCGAGGGGAGCACCGGGGAGCTGTTTTTT
J gene: TRBJ1-1; D gene: .; clone size: few; V gene: TRBV4-1; CDR3 protein: CASSQDIRVGKVNTEAFF; CDR3 DNA: TGCGCCAGCAGCCAAGATATCCGGGTTGGAAAGGTGAACACTGAAGCTTTCTTT
J gene: TRBJ2-7; D gene: .; clone size: .; V gene: TRBV27; CDR3 protein: CASTPILGAYEQYF; CDR3 DNA: TGTGCCAGCACACCTATTCTTGGCGCCTACGAGCAGTACTTC
J gene: TRBJ2-1; D gene: .; clone size: .; V gene: TRBV6-2/TRBV6-3; CDR3 protein: CASSYSANEQFF; CDR3 DNA: TGTGCCAGCAGTTACTCGGCCAATGAGCAGTTCTTC
J gene: TRBJ2-7; D gene: TRBD1; clone size: .; V gene: TRBV11-1; CDR3 protein: CASSLRLGGQGAFYEQYF; CDR3 DNA: TGTGCCAGCAGCTTAAGATTAGGAGGACAGGGGGCTTTCTACGAGCAGTACTTC
J gene: TRBJ1-5; D gene: TRBD1; clone size: .; V gene: TRBV6-2/TRBV6-3; CDR3 protein: CASSLTGAANQPQHF; CDR3 DNA: TGTGCCAGCAGTTTGACAGGGGCTGCCAATCAGCCCCAGCATTTT
J gene: TRBJ2-1; D gene: .; clone size: many; V gene: TRBV5-4; CDR3 protein: CASSLANGNEQFF; CDR3 DNA: TGTGCCAGCAGCTTGGCCAACGGTAATGAGCAGTTCTTC
J gene: TRBJ1-1; D gene: .; clone size: few; V gene: TRBV10-3; CDR3 protein: CAISERRMNTEAFF; CDR3 DNA: TGTGCCATCAGTGAACGGAGGATGAACACTGAAGCTTTCTTT
J gene: TRBJ2-1; D gene: TRBD1; clone size: few; V gene: TRBV3-1; CDR3 protein: CASSQKTGQGSYNEQFF; CDR3 DNA: TGTGCCAGCAGCCAAAAGACTGGACAGGGATCTTACAATGAGCAGTTCTTC
J gene: TRBJ2-7; D gene: .; clone size: few; V gene: TRBV27; CDR3 protein: CASRVGGSAYEQYF; CDR3 DNA: TGTGCCAGCAGGGTTGGAGGAAGCGCCTACGAGCAGTACTTC
J gene: TRBJ2-3; D gene: TRBD2; clone size: many; V gene: TRBV29-1; CDR3 protein: CSVIATSGRGDTQYF; CDR3 DNA: TGCAGCGTCATCGCGACTAGCGGGAGAGGCGATACGCAGTATTTT
J gene: TRBJ2-2; D gene: .; clone size: .; V gene: TRBV7-9; CDR3 protein: CASSPPHSGGGELFF; CDR3 DNA: TGTGCCAGCAGCCCCCCGCACAGTGGAGGCGGGGAGCTGTTTTTT
J gene: TRBJ2-2; D gene: TRBD2; clone size: .; V gene: TRBV4-3; CDR3 protein: CASSQEILAETRVTGELFF; CDR3 DNA: TGCGCCAGCAGCCAAGAGATCCTAGCGGAAACTCGAGTTACCGGGGAGCTGTTTTTT
J gene: TRBJ2-3; D gene: TRBD1; clone size: .; V gene: TRBV2; CDR3 protein: CASSAGQGTDTQYF; CDR3 DNA: TGTGCCAGCAGCGCAGGACAGGGAACAGATACGCAGTATTTT
J gene: TRBJ2-3; D gene: TRBD1; clone size: .; V gene: TRBV12-3/TRBV12-4; CDR3 protein: CASSGQGSSTDTQYF; CDR3 DNA: TGTGCCAGCAGTGGACAGGGGTCAAGCACAGATACGCAGTATTTT
J gene: TRBJ2-4; D gene: TRBD1; clone size: .; V gene: TRBV5-1; CDR3 protein: CASSFNHRGIDIQYF; CDR3 DNA: TGCGCCAGCAGCTTCAACCACAGGGGTATCGACATTCAGTACTTC
J gene: TRBJ2-1; D gene: TRBD2; clone size: few; V gene: TRBV7-9; CDR3 protein: CASSLEGGRAVEQFF; CDR3 DNA: TGTGCCAGCAGCTTAGAGGGCGGGAGGGCTGTTGAGCAGTTCTTC
J gene: TRBJ2-6; D gene: TRBD2; clone size: few; V gene: TRBV5-1; CDR3 protein: CASSLPLAGGGANVLTF; CDR3 DNA: TGCGCCAGCAGCTTACCACTAGCGGGAGGTGGGGCCAACGTCCTGACTTTC
J gene: TRBJ1-1; D gene: .; clone size: few; V gene: TRBV5-1; CDR3 protein: CASSLVSQSTEAFF; CDR3 DNA: TGCGCCAGCAGCTTGGTCAGTCAGAGCACTGAAGCTTTCTTT
J gene: TRBJ2-7; D gene: .; clone size: .; V gene: TRBV20-1; CDR3 protein: CSAREGSGKAWEQYF; CDR3 DNA: TGCAGTGCTAGAGAAGGTAGCGGAAAGGCGTGGGAGCAGTACTTC
J gene: TRBJ2-7; D gene: .; clone size: .; V gene: TRBV7-9; CDR3 protein: CASSLVAGQIEQYF; CDR3 DNA: TGTGCCAGCAGCTTAGTGGCGGGACAGATCGAGCAGTACTTC
J gene: TRBJ2-3; D gene: .; clone size: .; V gene: TRBV4-3; CDR3 protein: CASSQGGDTDTQYF; CDR3 DNA: TGCGCCAGCAGCCAAGGGGGGGACACAGATACGCAGTATTTT
J gene: TRBJ1-5; D gene: .; clone size: .; V gene: TRBV7-9; CDR3 protein: CASSLAWGDQPQHF; CDR3 DNA: TGTGCCAGCAGCTTAGCTTGGGGGGATCAGCCCCAGCATTTT
J gene: TRBJ2-2; D gene: .; clone size: .; V gene: TRBV5-6; CDR3 protein: CASSLDQGYTGELFF; CDR3 DNA: TGTGCCAGCAGCTTGGATCAGGGGTATACCGGGGAGCTGTTTTTT
J gene: TRBJ2-1; D gene: .; clone size: few; V gene: TRBV7-2; CDR3 protein: CASSLVGRNEQFF; CDR3 DNA: TGTGCCAGCAGCTTAGTAGGACGGAATGAGCAGTTCTTC
J gene: TRBJ2-5; D gene: .; clone size: few; V gene: TRBV5-1; CDR3 protein: CASSLNGRETQYF; CDR3 DNA: TGCGCCAGCAGCTTGAATGGAAGAGAGACCCAGTACTTC
J gene: TRBJ1-1; D gene: .; clone size: .; V gene: TRBV5-4; CDR3 protein: CASSLTPLSTEAFF; CDR3 DNA: TGTGCCAGCAGCTTAACGCCCCTCAGCACTGAAGCTTTCTTT
J gene: TRBJ1-4; D gene: .; clone size: .; V gene: TRBV4-1; CDR3 protein: CASRGVGHEKLFF; CDR3 DNA: TGCGCCAGCAGAGGGGTCGGCCATGAAAAACTGTTTTTT
J gene: TRBJ2-7; D gene: TRBD1; clone size: .; V gene: TRBV11-2; CDR3 protein: CASSLSGTGPYEQYF; CDR3 DNA: TGTGCCAGCAGCCTATCCGGGACAGGGCCCTACGAGCAGTACTTC
J gene: TRBJ1-1; D gene: .; clone size: few; V gene: TRBV12-3/TRBV12-4; CDR3 protein: CASSLPPDTEAFF; CDR3 DNA: TGTGCCAGCAGTTTACCCCCGGACACTGAAGCTTTCTTT
J gene: TRBJ2-5; D gene: .; clone size: .; V gene: TRBV11-1; CDR3 protein: CASSLAWRGSQETQYF; CDR3 DNA: TGTGCCAGCAGCTTAGCGTGGAGGGGATCGCAAGAGACCCAGTACTTC
J gene: TRBJ2-7; D gene: .; clone size: .; V gene: TRBV12-3/TRBV12-4; CDR3 protein: CASSSTTASYEQYF; CDR3 DNA: TGTGCCAGCAGTTCCACGACAGCATCCTACGAGCAGTACTTC
J gene: TRBJ1-1; D gene: .; clone size: many; V gene: TRBV12-3/TRBV12-4; CDR3 protein: CASSDTRVEAFF; CDR3 DNA: TGTGCCAGCAGCGATACTAGGGTTGAAGCTTTCTTT
J gene: TRBJ1-2; D gene: TRBD1; clone size: few; V gene: TRBV4-1; CDR3 protein: CASSWAGGGYTF; CDR3 DNA: TGCGCCAGCAGTTGGGCAGGGGGAGGCTACACCTTC
J gene: TRBJ1-1; D gene: .; clone size: .; V gene: TRBV7-2; CDR3 protein: CASSLIGGASYTEAFF; CDR3 DNA: TGTGCCAGCAGCTTGATTGGGGGCGCCTCTTACACTGAAGCTTTCTTT
J gene: TRBJ2-7; D gene: .; clone size: many; V gene: TRBV27; CDR3 protein: CASSLEGGRGYYEQYF; CDR3 DNA: TGTGCCAGCAGTTTAGAGGGTGGGAGGGGGTACTACGAGCAGTACTTC
J gene: TRBJ1-2; D gene: TRBD1; clone size: few; V gene: TRBV4-1; CDR3 protein: CASSPQNRGLDGYTF; CDR3 DNA: TGCGCCAGCAGCCCCCAGAACAGGGGCTTGGATGGCTACACCTTC
J gene: TRBJ2-1; D gene: .; clone size: .; V gene: TRBV12-5; CDR3 protein: CASGQSLYYNEQFF; CDR3 DNA: TGTGCTAGTGGTCAGTCTCTCTACTACAATGAGCAGTTCTTC
J gene: TRBJ2-3; D gene: .; clone size: few; V gene: TRBV20-1; CDR3 protein: CSAQTGGGRAGDTQYF; CDR3 DNA: TGCAGTGCTCAGACAGGTGGAGGGAGGGCCGGAGATACGCAGTATTTT
J gene: TRBJ2-1; D gene: .; clone size: few; V gene: TRBV4-1; CDR3 protein: CASSQAGQAGEQFF; CDR3 DNA: TGCGCCAGCAGCCAAGCAGGCCAGGCGGGTGAGCAGTTCTTC
J gene: TRBJ2-1; D gene: TRBD2; clone size: few; V gene: TRBV12-5; CDR3 protein: CASGFGGLVIYNEQFF; CDR3 DNA: TGTGCTAGTGGTTTTGGGGGACTAGTAATTTACAATGAGCAGTTCTTC
J gene: TRBJ2-1; D gene: .; clone size: .; V gene: TRBV29-1; CDR3 protein: CSVSPGYEQFF; CDR3 DNA: TGCAGCGTTAGCCCGGGGTATGAGCAGTTCTTC
J gene: TRBJ2-1; D gene: .; clone size: .; V gene: TRBV7-2; CDR3 protein: CASSLLGAEQFF; CDR3 DNA: TGTGCCAGCAGCTTATTAGGAGCGGAGCAGTTCTTC
J gene: TRBJ2-7; D gene: TRBD2; clone size: .; V gene: TRBV12-3/TRBV12-4; CDR3 protein: CASGLAQEQYF; CDR3 DNA: TGTGCCAGCGGACTAGCTCAGGAGCAGTACTTC